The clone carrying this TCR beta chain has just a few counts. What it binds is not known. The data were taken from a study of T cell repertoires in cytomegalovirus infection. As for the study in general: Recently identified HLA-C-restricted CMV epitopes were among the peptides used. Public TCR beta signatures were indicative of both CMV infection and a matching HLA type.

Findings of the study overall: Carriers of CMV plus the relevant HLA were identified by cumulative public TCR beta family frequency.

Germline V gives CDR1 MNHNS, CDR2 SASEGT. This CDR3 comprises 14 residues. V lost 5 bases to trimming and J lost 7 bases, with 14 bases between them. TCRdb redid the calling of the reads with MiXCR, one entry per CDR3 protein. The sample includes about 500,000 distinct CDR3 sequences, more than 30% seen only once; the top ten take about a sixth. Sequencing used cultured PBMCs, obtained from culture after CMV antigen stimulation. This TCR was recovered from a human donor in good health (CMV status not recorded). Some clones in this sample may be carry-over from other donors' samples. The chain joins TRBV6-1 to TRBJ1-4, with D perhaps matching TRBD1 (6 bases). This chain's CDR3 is CASSLRGPVEKLFF. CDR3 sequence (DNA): TGTGCCAGCAGTCTCCGGGGGCCGGTTGAAAAACTGTTTTTT.